Below, 11 T cell receptor beta chains from the same sample are listed, as sequenced in a study of radiation and T cells in renal cell carcinoma. Method: immunoSEQ multiplex PCR; TCRdb's copy keeps in-frame clones and lacks some. Of roughly 160,000 clones detected, 88% appear once; the ten largest clones hold over 9%. Time point denoted: blood 4 weeks post-SBRT, at nephrectomy. Sample treatment: 15 Gy SBRT to primary tumor, nephrectomy 4 weeks later. The sample was blood, taken from a patient whose treatment included radiotherapy and nephrectomy. Receptor source: a woman aged 50 to 60 with renal cell carcinoma.

This clone was picked up one time. The chain carries TRBV9 and TRBJ1-4; weak D call: TRBD1 (6 bases). The CDR3 consists of 15 residues. From germline, CDR1 is SGDLS and CDR2 YYNGEE. V was pared by 0 bases and J by 3 bases, with 9 bases between. The CDR3 DNA reads TGTGCCAGCAGCGTAGATCAGGGGCCTAATGAAAAACTGTTTTTT. Translation gives CASSVDQGPNEKLFF.

The chain couples TRBV9 to TRBJ2-3; 10 bases map to TRBD2. CDR1 and CDR2 (germline): SGDLS, YYNGEE. With 0 bases clipped from V and 1 base from J, the junction kept 5 bases outside the gene matches. This CDR3 comprises 17 residues. Here the CDR3 reads CASSVGVAGGGTDTQYF. The CDR3 coding sequence is TGTGCCAGCAGCGTAGGGGTAGCGGGGGGTGGCACAGATACGCAGTATTTT.

The genes are TRBV29-1 and TRBJ1-1; 7 bases match TRBD1. J lost 7 bases, V lost 7 bases, and 12 bases had no gene match. CDR1 is SQVTM, CDR2 ANQGSEA, per germline. The CDR3 runs 13 residues. CDR3 in DNA: TGCAGCGGGGGACAGTTGAGTGCTAATGAAGCTTTCTTT. Protein: CSGGQLSANEAFF. The whole variable domain, filled in from reference TRBV29-1 and TRBJ1-1, reads SAVISQKPSRDICQRGTSLTIQCQVDSQVTMMFWYRQQPGQSLTLIATANQGSEATYESGFVIDKFPISRPNLTFSTLTVSNMSPEDSSIYLCSGGQLSANEAFFGQGTRLTVV.

The J gene is TRBJ1-5, the V gene TRBV7-9; no firm D call. V was cut by 1 base and J by 11 bases, with 18 bases left in between. CDR1 and CDR2 from the germline V gene are SEHNR and FQNEAQ (reference sequence). CDR3 length equals 15 residues. The CDR3 reads CASSLVRWSRGSQHF. Written as DNA, the CDR3 is TGTGCCAGCAGCTTAGTCCGGTGGTCTAGAGGGTCCCAGCATTTT.

The rearrangement links TRBV7-9 to TRBJ2-1; 7 bases match TRBD2. The V gene's germline CDR1 is SEHNR and CDR2 FQNEAQ (reference sequence). Trimming removed 1 base from V and 2 bases from J; junction bases left unmatched: 5. The CDR3 totals 16 residues. The CDR3 DNA reads as TGTGCCAGCAGCTTAGAAATCAGCGGGGCCTACAATGAGCAGTTCTTC. Protein product: CASSLEISGAYNEQFF.

The rearrangement joins TRBV15 to TRBJ1-2; no clear D gene. Germline CDR1 LNHNV, CDR2 YYDKDF (reference sequence). The ends were cut back, 2 bases at V and 5 bases at J, with 9 bases in the middle. The CDR3 contains 13 residues. The CDR3 DNA is TGTGCCACCAGCAGATTTCTAGATTATGGCTACACCTTC. Its translation is CATSRFLDYGYTF.

Comments on this clone: The sample contains more than one DNA sequence encoding this CDR3. V gene TRBV19 combines with J gene TRBJ2-6; D remains ambiguous. CDR1 and CDR2 (germline): LNHDA, SQIVND (reference sequence). This CDR3 is 13 amino acids long. Trimming removed 3 bases at V and 4 bases at J, with 4 bases between. The chain's CDR3 is CASSISGANVLTF. For the CDR3, the DNA is TGTGCCAGTAGTATCTCCGGGGCCAACGTCCTGACTTTC.

The chain has TRBV9 and TRBJ1-1, with D possibly matching TRBD1 (5 bases). V lost 0 bases to trimming and J lost 3 bases, with 12 bases between them. CDR3 size: 15 residues. CDR1 SGDLS and CDR2 YYNGEE come from the germline V gene. The CDR3: CASSVDEGSYTEAFF. CDR3 DNA: TGTGCCAGCAGCGTAGACGAGGGGAGTTACACTGAAGCTTTCTTT.

V is TRBV6-5 and J is TRBJ2-7, with D maybe TRBD1 (5 bases). CDR3 length: 12 amino acids. The germline V gene encodes CDR1 MNHEY and CDR2 SVGAGI. Deletions cut 8 bases from V and 4 bases from J, with 12 bases between. CDR3 protein: CASGQGGYEQYF. CDR3 DNA sequence: TGTGCCAGCGGGCAGGGTGGTTACGAGCAGTACTTC.

The CDR3 DNA reads TGTGCCAGCAGCCAAGACCGTCTCCAACTAGCGGGGCCCTACGAGCAGTACTTC. This codes for CASSQDRLQLAGPYEQYF. The V and J genes are TRBV4-2 and TRBJ2-7; 10 bases line up with TRBD2. The CDR3 spans 18 residues. The germline V gene encodes CDR1 LGHNA and CDR2 YNFKEQ. After removal of 0 bases from V and 2 bases from J, the junction contained 10 bases not matched to a gene.

The rearrangement joins TRBV6-6 to TRBJ1-6, with D perhaps TRBD1 (6 bases). The CDR3 runs 15 residues. CDR1 is MNHNY and CDR2 is SVGAGI in the germline V gene (reference sequence). Trimming pared 5 bases from V and 6 bases from J, leaving 14 bases between. CDR3 protein: CASSPPGHLNSPLHF. CDR3 nucleotide sequence: TGTGCCAGCAGTCCCCCGGGACACCTTAATTCACCCCTCCACTTT.